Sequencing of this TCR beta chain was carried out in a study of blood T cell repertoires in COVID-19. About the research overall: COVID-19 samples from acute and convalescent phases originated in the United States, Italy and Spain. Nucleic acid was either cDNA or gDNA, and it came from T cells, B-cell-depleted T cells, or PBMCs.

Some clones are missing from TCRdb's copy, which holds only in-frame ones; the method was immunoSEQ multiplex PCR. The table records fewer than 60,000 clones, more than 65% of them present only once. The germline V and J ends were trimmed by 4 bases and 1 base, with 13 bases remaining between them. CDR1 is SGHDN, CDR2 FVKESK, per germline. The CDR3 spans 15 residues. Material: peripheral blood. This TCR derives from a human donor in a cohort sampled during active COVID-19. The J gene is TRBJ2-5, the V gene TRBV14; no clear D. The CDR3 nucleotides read TGTGCCAGCAGCCTCCTACCTCATTTCCAAGAGACCCAGTACTTC. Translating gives CASSLLPHFQETQYF.